A selection of T cell receptor beta chains follows, all from one sample in a study of blood T cell repertoires in COVID-19. Profiling relied on immunoSEQ multiplex PCR, and the TCRdb table lists in-frame clones only, not all of them. The sample yields about 45,000 clones, 80% seen once. The sequencing sample was made of peripheral blood. The receptors originated from a man between 65 and 80 years old with acute or convalescent COVID-19. CDR3s include the opening cysteine and the closing phenylalanine or tryptophan. The order of the fields is V gene, clone size, J gene, D gene, CDR3 DNA, CDR3 protein. The D gene is left open where the match is weak. A row's size may be missing; if present it is once, few, many or a size class.

>TRBV18|NA|TRBJ2-1|TRBD2
TGTGCCAGCTCCCGGGGACTAGCGGGGGCCAGCTCCTACAATGAGCAGTTCTTC
CASSRGLAGASSYNEQFF
>TRBV6-2/TRBV6-3|NA|TRBJ2-5|NA
TGTGCCAGCAGTTCGCCCGACTCGTTACAATCGAAAGAGACCCAGTACTTC
CASSSPDSLQSKETQYF
>TRBV18|NA|TRBJ2-1|NA
TGTGCCAGCTCTCCTGTTACGACTTTTCTTCACAATGAGCAGTTCTTC
CASSPVTTFLHNEQFF
>TRBV4-3|NA|TRBJ2-2|NA
TGCGCCAGCAGCCAAGATTTGACAGACTCGAACACCGGGGAGCTGTTTTTT
CASSQDLTDSNTGELFF
>TRBV2|NA|TRBJ2-3|TRBD2
TGTGCCAGCAGCAGTCTAGCGGGGGGGCCTACAGATACGCAGTATTTT
CASSSLAGGPTDTQYF
>TRBV6-2/TRBV6-3|NA|TRBJ2-7|NA
TGTGCCAGCAGTTACACAGGCAGCACCGAGCAGTACTTC
CASSYTGSTEQYF
>TRBV10-2|NA|TRBJ1-1|NA
TGCGCCAGCAGGGACTGGGCCATGAACACTGAAGCTTTCTTT
CASRDWAMNTEAFF
>TRBV4-1|NA|TRBJ1-6|NA
TGCGCCAGCAGCCAAGCAGGGAATTGGAATTCACCCCTCCACTTT
CASSQAGNWNSPLHF
>TRBV7-2|NA|TRBJ2-5|TRBD1
TGTGCCAGCAGCAGACAGCCACCGGACAGGGGGCAAGAGACCCAGTACTTC
CASSRQPPDRGQETQYF
>TRBV29-1|NA|TRBJ2-7|NA
TGCAGCGGCCATTCAGGGTACGAGCAGTACTTC
CSGHSGYEQYF
>TRBV5-4|few|TRBJ1-1|NA
TGTGCCAGCAGCTTGGTCCCGGAGAAAATGAACACTGAAGCTTTCTTT
CASSLVPEKMNTEAFF
>TRBV24-1|NA|TRBJ2-2|NA
TGTGCCACCAGTGGTAGTGTCACCGGGGAGCTGTTTTTT
CATSGSVTGELFF
>TRBV7-6|NA|TRBJ2-5|TRBD2
TGTGCCAGCAGCTTACGTAGCGGGGGGGCCTCAGAGACCCAGTACTTC
CASSLRSGGASETQYF
>TRBV5-6|NA|TRBJ1-2|TRBD1
TGTGCCAGCAGCGCGTTGACAGGGGGCGAAAGGGCTGACTATGGCTACACCTTC
CASSALTGGERADYGYTF
>TRBV28|NA|TRBJ2-3|NA
TGTGCCAGCAGTCCAGGGGCCCAAGCTAGCACAGATACGCAGTATTTT
CASSPGAQASTDTQYF
>TRBV5-8|NA|TRBJ1-1|NA
TGTGCCAGCAGCTTGACACACCTGAACACTGAAGCTTTCTTT
CASSLTHLNTEAFF
>TRBV5-8|NA|TRBJ2-1|NA
TGTGCCAGCAGCAGGGGTCGTAGCTCCTACAATGAGCAGTTCTTC
CASSRGRSSYNEQFF
>TRBV5-6|NA|TRBJ2-5|TRBD2
TGTGCCAGCAGCATTTTAGCGGGCGGGGGAGAGACCCAGTACTTC
CASSILAGGGETQYF
>TRBV4-3|NA|TRBJ1-1|NA
TGCGCCAGCAGCCAGGAAGTGGGGGGGGTTACTGAAGCTTTCTTT
CASSQEVGGVTEAFF
>TRBV6-5|NA|TRBJ2-1|NA
TGTGCCAGCAGTTACGACCGGGTACGAGAGCAGTTCTTC
CASSYDRVREQFF
>TRBV5-6|NA|TRBJ1-1|NA
TGTGCCAGCAGCTTACCTACAGGGTGGGGCACTGAAGCTTTCTTT
CASSLPTGWGTEAFF
>TRBV27|few|TRBJ1-4|TRBD1
TGTGCCAGCAGTTTATTAGGGACAGGTGCAACTAATGAAAAACTGTTTTTT
CASSLLGTGATNEKLFF
>TRBV7-2|few|TRBJ2-1|TRBD2
TGTGCCAGCAGCTTCGGGGGGGAGGATGAGCAGTTCTTC
CASSFGGEDEQFF
>TRBV3-1/TRBV3-2|few|TRBJ2-2|NA
TGTGCCAGCAGCCAAGCACACCCTAGATTGAACACCGGGGAGCTGTTTTTT
CASSQAHPRLNTGELFF
>TRBV3-1/TRBV3-2|NA|TRBJ1-2|NA
TGTGCCAGCAGCCAAACCAGGGGAGGCTACACCTTC
CASSQTRGGYTF
>TRBV27|NA|TRBJ2-7|TRBD1
TGTGCCAGCAGTCTTGGACAGGGAGGTTACGAGCAGTACTTC
CASSLGQGGYEQYF
>TRBV9|NA|TRBJ1-1|TRBD1
TGTGCCAGCAGCGTACTCCCGACAGGGAAGTTCATGAACACTGAAGCTTTCTTT
CASSVLPTGKFMNTEAFF
>TRBV6-5|NA|TRBJ1-4|NA
TGTGCCAGCAGTTACTCTAGCAGTTATGAAAAACTGTTTTTT
CASSYSSSYEKLFF
>TRBV29-1|NA|TRBJ2-1|NA
TGCAGCGTTCTGCGGGGACTTTACAATGAGCAGTTCTTC
CSVLRGLYNEQFF
>TRBV18|NA|TRBJ1-2|TRBD1
TGTGCCAGCTCGCCCGACAGGGTTGGATATGGCTACACCTTC
CASSPDRVGYGYTF
>TRBV6-2/TRBV6-3|NA|TRBJ1-5|NA
TGTGCCAGCAGTCGGGGGGAAGGTCAGCCCCAGCATTTT
CASSRGEGQPQHF
>TRBV19|NA|TRBJ1-2|TRBD1
TGTGCCAGTAGTATAGGGACAGGGGGATATGGCTACACCTTC
CASSIGTGGYGYTF
>TRBV7-2|NA|TRBJ2-3|NA
TGTGCCAGCAACCTGGCTGCAGATACGCAGTATTTT
CASNLAADTQYF
>TRBV6-6|NA|TRBJ1-1|NA
TGTGCCAGCAGTTACTCAGGGGGAGGGACTGAAGCTTTCTTT
CASSYSGGGTEAFF
>TRBV28|NA|TRBJ2-1|TRBD1
TGTGCCAGCAGTTTTTTCCCTTCCGGGACAGGGACCTACAATGAGCAGTTCTTC
CASSFFPSGTGTYNEQFF
>TRBV27|NA|TRBJ2-7|NA
TGTGCCAGCCGCATCAGGGGAGAGCAGTACTTC
CASRIRGEQYF
>TRBV5-1|NA|TRBJ1-1|NA
TGCGCCAGCAGCTTCAACAGGAACACTGAAGCTTTCTTT
CASSFNRNTEAFF
>TRBV11-2|NA|TRBJ2-6|NA
TGTGCCAGCAGCCCCGTTCTATCTGGGGCCAACGTCCTGACTTTC
CASSPVLSGANVLTF
>TRBV4-2|NA|TRBJ1-5|NA
TGTGCCAGCAGCCAAGGAGGACATACTCAGCCCCAGCATTTT
CASSQGGHTQPQHF
>TRBV4-3|few|TRBJ2-1|TRBD2
TGCGCCAGCAGCCCGGGGACTAGCGGGGGTTACAATGAGCAGTTCTTC
CASSPGTSGGYNEQFF
>TRBV19|NA|TRBJ2-3|TRBD1
TGTGCCAGTAGACAGGGGATAAGCACAGATACGCAGTATTTT
CASRQGISTDTQYF
>TRBV4-3|few|TRBJ2-1|TRBD2
TGCGCCAGCAGCCAAGATGTGGCGGGGGGGTTTATAAATGAGCAGTTCTTC
CASSQDVAGGFINEQFF
>TRBV5-1|NA|TRBJ1-1|NA
TGCGCCAGCAGACTTGAAAACACTGAAGCTTTCTTT
CASRLENTEAFF
>TRBV5-6|NA|TRBJ1-2|NA
TGTGCCAGCAGCTTGGGACAGGATCGTTATGGCTACACCTTC
CASSLGQDRYGYTF
>TRBV19|NA|TRBJ1-5|NA
TGTGCCAGTAGTGACGACAGGATTACCCTATATAGCAATCAGCCCCAGCATTTT
CASSDDRITLYSNQPQHF
>TRBV3-1/TRBV3-2|NA|TRBJ1-6|NA
TGTGCCAGCAGCGATCACCTTAGCTCCTATAATTCACCCCTCCACTTT
CASSDHLSSYNSPLHF
>TRBV20-1|NA|TRBJ2-5|NA
TGCAGTGCTAGAGATAGAGAGACCCAGTACTTC
CSARDRETQYF
>TRBV5-1|NA|TRBJ2-1|NA
TGCGCCAGCAGCTTGGAATCGGCGGTCCACAATGAGCAGTTCTTC
CASSLESAVHNEQFF
>TRBV6-2/TRBV6-3|NA|TRBJ1-5|NA
TGTGCCAGCAGTTACGGATCGGGGTCCCACCAGCCCCAGCATTTT
CASSYGSGSHQPQHF
>TRBV5-1|NA|TRBJ2-7|TRBD1
TGCGCCAGCAGCTCCACCGGGACAGGGAGCGAGCAGTACTTC
CASSSTGTGSEQYF
>TRBV7-9|NA|TRBJ1-1|TRBD1
TGTGCCAGCAGCGCCCGACAGGGGATGAACACTGAAGCTTTCTTT
CASSARQGMNTEAFF
>TRBV7-2|NA|TRBJ2-5|TRBD2
TGTGCCAGCAGCAGTAGCGGGGGGGAGACCCAGTACTTC
CASSSSGGETQYF
>TRBV7-2|NA|TRBJ1-5|TRBD1
TGTGCCAGCAGCCCGGGACAGGGAAATCAGCCCCAGCATTTT
CASSPGQGNQPQHF
>TRBV11-3|NA|TRBJ2-7|TRBD1
TGTGCCAGCAGCTTGGGTGGGACAGGGATCGAGCAGTACTTC
CASSLGGTGIEQYF
>TRBV18|NA|TRBJ1-1|NA
TGTGCCAGCTCACCGAACAGGGACACTGAAGCTTTCTTT
CASSPNRDTEAFF
>TRBV10-3|once|TRBJ1-2|TRBD1
TGTGCCATCAGTGATCGGGGACAGGGCTATGGCTACACCTTC
CAISDRGQGYGYTF
>TRBV6-5|NA|TRBJ2-2|TRBD1
TGTGCCAGCAGTTGGGGACAGGGGAGCACCGGGGAGCTGTTTTTT
CASSWGQGSTGELFF
>TRBV19|NA|TRBJ1-4|TRBD1
TGTGCCAGTAGGGGCCCGGGACAGGGTGAGGAAAAACTGTTTTTT
CASRGPGQGEEKLFF
>TRBV4-2|many|TRBJ2-5|TRBD2
TGTGCCAGCAGCCAAGGGACTAGCGGGGGACCGTCTGGAGGATGGGGAGAGACCCAGTACTTC
CASSQGTSGGPSGGWGETQYF
>TRBV7-9|few|TRBJ2-2|TRBD2
TGTGCCAGCAGCTTGGCTAGCGGGGGCCACACCGGGGAGCTGTTTTTT
CASSLASGGHTGELFF